This T cell receptor beta chain was observed in a study of CD8 T cells in ankylosing spondylitis (dated by TCRdb to 2015 to 2018). Notes on the research overall: To find TCR variants linked to disease, the study profiled T cell receptor beta repertoires in ankylosing spondylitis patients and healthy donors. Samples of peripheral blood were taken, and for ankylosing spondylitis patients, synovial fluid was collected as well. The full study cohort was made up of under 30 ankylosing spondylitis patients and around 100 healthy donors.

Taken from cysteine to phenylalanine, the CDR3 has 12 residues. CDR3 DNA is the only sequence kept; it has 36 bases, read in frame from the first base. CDR1 and CDR2 (MNHEY, SMNVEV) derive from the germline V gene (reference sequence). The paper as a whole reports these results and caveats: The disease-linked clones were reported as significantly enriched in matched synovial fluid samples from ankylosing spondylitis patients. Some TCR beta motif variants had previously been reported in synovial fluid and blood of reactive arthritis patients, which suggested common disease-initiation mechanisms. In peripheral blood, the disease-linked clones were found at relatively low frequencies and had a CD8+ phenotype. A TCR beta motif of fewer than 10 highly homologous amino acid variants appeared characteristic of blood from ankylosing spondylitis patients.

The table lists this clonotype with many counts. This receptor's antigen is unknown. No much larger clone is present one base from it, and per-base qualities are unavailable. Instrument on record: Illumina HiSeq 2500. Quantitative 5'-RACE with molecular barcodes was the method used to prepare the TCR beta libraries. Per the source publication's procedure: A new computational method based on a probabilistic model of VDJ rearrangement was used to identify disease-linked TCR variants. The raw public reads went through TCRdb reprocessing: fastp at Q25, MiXCR clone calling, in-frame beta chains kept. Rows matching on CDR3 protein sequence are summarized as one entry with the most common DNA and genes. The V and J calls shown here were made by TCRdb, not taken from the authors' results. The sample has approximately 250,000 distinct CDR3 sequences on record, about 10% of them singletons. In total, the top ten clones hold around 2.6% of the sample.

Recombination joined TRBV27 with TRBJ1-4; the D gene is perhaps TRBD1, from 5 matching bases. The receptor comes from a male donor with ankylosing spondylitis or in good health (not recorded which). The sample was blood, either unsorted or a sorted T cell fraction (not recorded which). DNA sequence: TGTCCCCGGGGGGCAACTAATGAAAAACTGTTTTTT. This sequence encodes CPRGATNEKLFF.